These 10 T cell receptor beta chains were sequenced from one sample in a study of T cells in Graves' hyperthyroidism and ophthalmopathy (dated by TCRdb to 2018 to 2020). The library was obtained by multiplex PCR. The sequencer listed for this sample is Illumina HiSeq 2000. Amplification of TCR beta CDR3 regions was carried out from RNA transcripts. For the first round of RT-PCR on the TCR CDR3, the HTBI primer set was used together with the Qiagen OneStep RT-PCR kit. The public reads were quality trimmed at Q25 with fastp and then assembled into clones with MiXCR by TCRdb, keeping productive beta chains. Every entry covers one CDR3 protein and lists the most common genes and DNA from its rows. The sample table records about 480,000 distinct CDR3 sequences; about an eighth of these occur just once. Of the sample, around a sixth falls within the top ten clones. The sample was blood. Source of these receptors: a woman between 18 and 29 years old with Graves' hyperthyroidism.

Ten or more counts support this clonotype. The genes are TRBV6-1 and TRBJ2-7, with 12 bases that match TRBD2. V shed 7 bases, J shed 0 bases, and the junction held 4 bases outside the gene matches. The CDR3 extends over 15 amino acids. Germline CDR1 MNHNS, CDR2 SASEGT. The CDR3 is CASTRTSGISYEQYV. The CDR3 region has the DNA TGTGCCAGCACCAGGACTAGCGGGATCTCCTACGAGCAGTACGTC.

This clonotype was picked up many times. V and J are TRBV29-1 and TRBJ2-5, with a possible D match to TRBD1 (5 bases). The CDR3 is made up of 13 amino acids. From germline, CDR1 is SQVTM and CDR2 ANQGSEA. Trimming left V 3 bases short and J 5 bases short, with 13 bases between. CDR3 nucleotides: TGCAGCGTTGAGGGGCAGAAAAGGGAGACCCAGTACTTC. This gives the protein CSVEGQKRETQYF.

This clonotype was seen a few times. The chain recombines TRBV9 with TRBJ2-1, with D perhaps TRBD1 (5 bases). This CDR3 contains 16 residues. The V end was cut by 1 base, the J end by 6 bases, with 17 bases between. Germline CDR1 reads SGDLS; CDR2 reads YYNGEE. In nucleotides, the CDR3 is TGTGCCAGCAGCGTAAGGGGTTCTCAAGGTATCAATGAGCAGTTCTTC. It is translated as CASSVRGSQGINEQFF.

This clonotype appeared a few times. A single base separates this from a much larger clone, so it may be a read error. The rearrangement links TRBV2 to TRBJ2-1; 11 bases fit TRBD2. The V gene end was trimmed by 4 bases and the J gene end by 9 bases; junction bases not matched to a gene: 5. From germline, CDR1 is SNHLY and CDR2 FYNNEI. This CDR3 is built from 14 residues. Here the CDR3 DNA reads TGTGCCAGCAGTGTTAGCGGGAGGGCCGCTGAGCAGTTCTTC. This encodes CASSVSGRAAEQFF.

This clonotype was picked up a small number of times. This chain connects TRBV14 to TRBJ2-7, with 8 bases fitting TRBD2. The CDR3 length is 15 residues. Unmatched junction bases numbered 11, after V lost 4 bases and J lost 6 bases. Germline V gene data show CDR1 as SGHDN and CDR2 as FVKESK. CDR3 protein: CASSPQAGVTLEQYF. The CDR3, as DNA: TGTGCCAGCAGCCCCCAAGCGGGAGTAACTCTCGAGCAGTACTTC.

This clonotype was seen at least ten times. The CDR3 sequence: CASSSTEYTGELFF. The CDR3 coding sequence is TGTGCCAGCAGTTCCACTGAGTACACCGGGGAGCTGTTTTTT. V usage is TRBV28 and J usage is TRBJ2-2, with unresolved D. Per the germline V gene, CDR1 is MDHEN and CDR2 is SYDVKM. Deletions cut 4 bases from V and 3 bases from J, with 9 bases between. The CDR3 is made up of 14 amino acids.

This chain uses TRBV20-1 with TRBJ1-4, with no clear D. This CDR3 comprises 15 residues. The germline CDR1 and CDR2 sequences are DFQATT and SNEGSKA (reference sequence). V gave up 0 bases and J gave up 2 bases, with 10 bases separating them. The CDR3 protein is CSARDFRATNEKLFF. The CDR3, as DNA: TGCAGTGCTAGAGATTTTAGGGCCACTAATGAAAAACTGTTTTTT.

This sequence joins TRBV7-9 and TRBJ2-7; D is possibly TRBD1 (5 bases). Germline CDR1 and CDR2: SEHNR and FQNEAQ (reference sequence). Trimming removed 7 bases from V and 0 bases from J, with 10 bases in between. This CDR3 has 13 amino acids. DNA for the CDR3: TGTGCCAGCACCCGAGACAGCTCCTACGAGCAGTACTTC. Amino acid sequence: CASTRDSSYEQYF.

The table lists this clonotype with a few counts. The V call is TRBV25-1, the J call TRBJ1-5, with unresolved D. The CDR3 has 15 amino acids. Trimming cost V 1 base and J 8 bases, with 15 bases left between them. Germline CDR1 MGHDK, CDR2 SYGVNS. The chain's CDR3 is CASSESGSPMEPQHF. The DNA for the CDR3 is TGTGCCAGCAGTGAATCCGGCAGCCCAATGGAGCCCCAGCATTTT.

This clonotype appeared many times. Here the CDR3 DNA reads TGTGCCATCAGTGAGCGGTACGAGCAGTACTTC. As protein: CAISERYEQYF. The chain is built from TRBV10-3 and TRBJ2-7; D gene ambiguous. The CDR3 runs to 11 residues. V shed 2 bases and J shed 4 bases, with 3 bases lying between them. From germline, CDR1 is ENHRY and CDR2 SYGVKD.